These T cell receptor beta chains were read from a single sample in a study of early T cells in non-severe SARS-CoV-2 infection. Using its own MiXCR run on the 5' RACE reads, TCRdb lists one record per CDR3 protein. The sample contains approximately 71,000 distinct CDR3 sequences, roughly 12% of which appear only once. Sequenced sample: whole blood. Source of these receptors: an adult who was a healthcare worker with PCR-confirmed SARS-CoV-2 infection or an uninfected control (not recorded which). Both conserved end residues are trimmed from each CDR3. The order of the fields is V gene, CDR3 protein.

V gene: TRBV18; CDR3 protein: ASRDRGSGNEQF
V gene: TRBV18; CDR3 protein: ASSPYPEGGQGRNTQY
V gene: TRBV9; CDR3 protein: ASSGTSGGNTGELF
V gene: TRBV6-2/TRBV6-3; CDR3 protein: ASTKTSGFSYEQY
V gene: TRBV10-3; CDR3 protein: AISERGGTNEQY
V gene: TRBV7-6; CDR3 protein: ASSLLSAGANVLT
V gene: TRBV6-6; CDR3 protein: ASSYSLGLSTDTQY
V gene: TRBV25-1; CDR3 protein: ASSPGTGSGNTIY
V gene: TRBV7-9; CDR3 protein: ASSLARSGTNTGELF
V gene: TRBV7-9; CDR3 protein: ASGYEQY
V gene: TRBV20-1; CDR3 protein: SAADPYWDTQY
V gene: TRBV2; CDR3 protein: ASSKTGNQPQH
V gene: TRBV20-1; CDR3 protein: SALLAGAGGEQF
V gene: TRBV11-2; CDR3 protein: ASSIQGSQETQY
V gene: TRBV19; CDR3 protein: ASSPGDTQY
V gene: TRBV9; CDR3 protein: ASSVGLGANVLT
V gene: TRBV4-1; CDR3 protein: ASSQRQALADHEQY
V gene: TRBV25-1; CDR3 protein: ASSPRQATLSEAF
V gene: TRBV7-2; CDR3 protein: ASSLMQINGYT
V gene: TRBV4-1; CDR3 protein: ASSQDGKGNTEAF
V gene: TRBV4-1; CDR3 protein: ASSQSLGAPEYEQY
V gene: TRBV18; CDR3 protein: ASSPLLDRWRETQY
V gene: TRBV5-1; CDR3 protein: ASSSGQGGTEAF
V gene: TRBV10-3; CDR3 protein: AMAGQSSYEQY
V gene: TRBV4-1; CDR3 protein: ASSQLAGLSYEQY
V gene: TRBV19; CDR3 protein: ASSSPTGRRIQPQH
V gene: TRBV27; CDR3 protein: ASSLYGTGNLNEQY
V gene: TRBV5-1; CDR3 protein: ASSEIRLTAQNTEAF
V gene: TRBV6-1; CDR3 protein: ASSEQGSYEQY
V gene: TRBV15; CDR3 protein: ATSREKDFPVPLTEQY
V gene: TRBV6-5; CDR3 protein: ASAPQGNREPLH
V gene: TRBV7-9; CDR3 protein: ASSFLVPTGAPSNTNYGYT
V gene: TRBV5-1; CDR3 protein: ASSARTGTYSTDTQY
V gene: TRBV24-1; CDR3 protein: ATSETSGSNEQF
V gene: TRBV12-5; CDR3 protein: ASALLSGGPDGYT
V gene: TRBV29-1; CDR3 protein: SIEDPDTYYEQY
V gene: TRBV20-1; CDR3 protein: SPSAPAGGEQY
V gene: TRBV4-2; CDR3 protein: ASSQGGGEANEQF
V gene: TRBV5-5; CDR3 protein: ASSSKGDRGYNEQF
V gene: TRBV9; CDR3 protein: ASSEFPGGTDTQY
V gene: TRBV7-3; CDR3 protein: ASSQTGNNEQY
V gene: TRBV19; CDR3 protein: ASSMGPGQDSNQPQH
V gene: TRBV30; CDR3 protein: AWSDIQGGSGNTIY
V gene: TRBV6-2/TRBV6-3; CDR3 protein: ASSPRRNTGELF
V gene: TRBV6-1; CDR3 protein: ASSFAQDGTEAF
V gene: TRBV5-1; CDR3 protein: ASSRGTRGGTDTQY
V gene: TRBV7-9; CDR3 protein: ASSPTGTVVSYEQY
V gene: TRBV10-3; CDR3 protein: AIGAGASYEQY
V gene: TRBV3-1; CDR3 protein: ASSQGSGQPQH
V gene: TRBV12-3/TRBV12-4; CDR3 protein: ASKGTDNSNQPQH
V gene: TRBV11-2; CDR3 protein: ASSRLGGTQY
V gene: TRBV7-6; CDR3 protein: ASSVRDALSGNTIY
V gene: TRBV7-9; CDR3 protein: ASSPGQGPYEQY
V gene: TRBV7-8; CDR3 protein: ASSFGSSGANVLT
V gene: TRBV7-9; CDR3 protein: ASSFRLAERLYEQY